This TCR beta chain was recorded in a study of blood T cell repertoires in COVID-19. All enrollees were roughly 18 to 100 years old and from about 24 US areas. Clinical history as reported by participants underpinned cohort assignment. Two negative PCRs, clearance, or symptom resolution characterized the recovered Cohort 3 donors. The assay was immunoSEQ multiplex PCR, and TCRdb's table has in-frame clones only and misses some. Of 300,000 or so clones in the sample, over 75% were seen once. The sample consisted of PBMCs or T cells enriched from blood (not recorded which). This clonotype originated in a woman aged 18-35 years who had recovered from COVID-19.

The CDR3 sequence: CAISAGEYVSYEQYF. The DNA for the CDR3 is TGTGCCATCAGTGCCGGGGAGTACGTTTCCTACGAGCAGTACTTC. This sequence joins TRBV10-3 and TRBJ2-7; a possible D gene is TRBD2 (5 bases). The germline V and J ends were trimmed by 4 bases and 1 base, with 14 bases remaining between them. In germline, CDR1 is ENHRY, CDR2 SYGVKD. The CDR3 runs to 15 residues.